This is a list of T cell receptor beta chains from one sample in a study of T cells in Graves' hyperthyroidism and ophthalmopathy. TCRdb re-analysed the multiplex PCR reads in MiXCR, keeping a single row per CDR3 protein. The repertoire consists of 600,000 to 700,000 distinct CDR3 sequences, with just under 45% occurring once and the leading ten covering less than 9%. Sample: peripheral blood or thyroid tissue (not recorded which). The receptors were sampled from an adult man with Graves' disease, either hyperthyroidism or ophthalmopathy (not recorded which). The CDR3 runs from the conserved cysteine through the conserved F or W. Expanded clones are given a class, and other clones once, few, many or no size at all.

clone_size	v_call	cdr3_length	j_call	cdr3_aa
NA	TRBV7-8	12	TRBJ2-7	CASSNGLDEQYF
NA	TRBV20-1	13	TRBJ2-7	CSASGGTFYEQYF
NA	TRBV7-9	16	TRBJ1-6	CASGSGEGSGSSPLHF
NA	TRBV2	14	TRBJ2-2	CASSEEGFTGELFF
NA	TRBV25-1	17	TRBJ1-2	CASSDSLPGQVVYGYTF
NA	TRBV7-9	15	TRBJ2-7	CASRSQGPSSYEQYF
NA	TRBV2	16	TRBJ2-2	CASSDVRRSNTGELFF
few	TRBV3-1	12	TRBJ1-2	CASSQDVRGYTF
NA	TRBV7-9	12	TRBJ1-4	CASSLGSEKPFF
NA	TRBV20-1	12	TRBJ2-7	CSATGRAYEQYF
NA	TRBV20-1	14	TRBJ2-7	CSADSGGASYEQYF
NA	TRBV20-1	17	TRBJ1-2	CSARTAHPDRGLYGYTF
NA	TRBV7-9	15	TRBJ1-2	CASSQDRETNYGYTF
NA	TRBV6-5	15	TRBJ1-1	CASSYGGAWNTEAFF
few	TRBV20-1	14	TRBJ2-7	CSVGLAAVSYEQYF
few	TRBV19	14	TRBJ1-6	CASSIGTGDSPLHF
NA	TRBV7-9	14	TRBJ2-7	CASSARDHAYEQYF
NA	TRBV6-5	16	TRBJ1-5	CASSYGYDRVDQPQHF
many	TRBV29-1	13	TRBJ1-4	CSATGAGGEKLFF
NA	TRBV25-1	15	TRBJ1-4	CATSIPTGESEKLFF